The 22 T cell receptor beta chains below all came from one sample that was sequenced in a study of PD-1 blockade in classical Hodgkin lymphoma. TCRdb keeps only in-frame clones here, not all; method: immunoSEQ multiplex PCR. The table records 20,000 to 25,000 clones, over 60% of them present only once. All the patients suffered relapse after autologous stem cell transplantation, and brentuximab vedotin exposure differed. The source was peripheral blood mononuclear cells (PBMCs), collected at baseline. These receptors were obtained from a human donor with classical Hodgkin lymphoma.

This clone was detected a few times. The V gene is TRBV6-5, the J gene TRBJ2-7; D is perhaps TRBD1 (5 bases). Trimming took off 6 bases at V and 2 bases at J, with 11 bases between the two ends. The germline V gene encodes CDR1 MNHEY and CDR2 SVGAGI. This CDR3 comprises 13 residues. The CDR3, as DNA: TGTGCCAGCAGGCAAAGGGGTACCTACGAGCAGTACGTC. It yields the protein CASRQRGTYEQYV.

V gene TRBV11-2 combines with J gene TRBJ2-5, with 8 positions matching TRBD2. V lost 5 bases to trimming and J lost 5 bases; unmatched junction nucleotides: 7. The CDR3 is made up of 14 amino acids. Germline CDR1 and CDR2: SGHAT and FQNNGV. Here the CDR3 reads CASSLGGGGETQYF. CDR3 coding DNA: TGTGCCAGCAGCCTCGGGGGCGGGGGGGAGACCCAGTACTTC.

The chain recombines TRBV4-1 with TRBJ2-1; D not certain. V was clipped by 1 base and J by 0 bases, with 7 bases between them. Germline V lookup: CDR1 MGHRA, CDR2 YSYEKL. The CDR3 has 15 amino acids. For the CDR3, the DNA is TGCGCCAGCAGCCAAGCCGTAAGCTCCTACAATGAGCAGTTCTTC. Protein product: CASSQAVSSYNEQFF.

Relative to its sample, this clone is medium-sized. The chain is built from TRBV5-8 and TRBJ1-5; 8 nucleotides agree with TRBD1. The ends lost 1 base at V and 4 bases at J; junction bases unmatched: 7. Germline CDR1 is SGHTS and CDR2 is YDEGEE. This CDR3 is 16 amino acids long. CDR3: CASSLSRQGTNQPQHF. For the CDR3, the DNA is TGTGCCAGCAGCTTGTCGAGACAGGGGACGAATCAGCCCCAGCATTTT.

The J gene is TRBJ1-2, the V gene TRBV19; the D gene is possibly TRBD1 (5 bases). Germline assignment: CDR1 LNHDA and CDR2 SQIVND (reference sequence). This CDR3 is built from 14 residues. Trimming shortened V by 3 bases and J by 7 bases, and 15 bases separated the two germline ends. CDR3 sequence reads: CASSILQGSSGYTF. In DNA, the CDR3 is TGTGCCAGTAGTATTCTTCAGGGCTCTAGTGGCTACACCTTC.

Regarding this clone: Other DNA sequences in this specimen translate into the identical CDR3. The rearrangement joins TRBV5-1 to TRBJ2-1, with 15 bases matching TRBD2. The length of the CDR3 is 16 residues. The germline V gene encodes CDR1 SGHRS and CDR2 YFSETQ. The trim removed 4 bases at V and 6 bases at J, leaving 5 bases unmatched. The CDR3 is CASSPGLAGGRNEQFF. Here the CDR3 DNA reads TGCGCCAGCAGCCCGGGACTAGCGGGAGGTCGCAATGAGCAGTTCTTC.

This chain joins TRBV7-2 and TRBJ2-2, with 7 bases fitting TRBD1. Germline V gene data show CDR1 as SGHTA and CDR2 as FQGNSA. Losses at the gene ends were 5 bases for V and 4 bases for J; bases not matched to a gene: 7. The CDR3 loop spans 15 amino acids. The CDR3 sequence: CASSVRTGITGELFF. CDR3 nucleotide sequence: TGTGCCAGCAGCGTCAGGACAGGCATCACCGGGGAGCTGTTTTTT.

V and J are TRBV7-2 and TRBJ2-6, with D perhaps TRBD2 (6 bases). Trimming left V 3 bases short and J 2 bases short, with 20 bases between. This CDR3 is built from 19 residues. Germline V lookup: CDR1 SGHTA, CDR2 FQGNSA. This CDR3 is CASSFVAGPGGAGANVLTF. CDR3 coding DNA: TGTGCCAGCAGCTTTGTCGCCGGGCCCGGGGGTGCTGGGGCCAACGTCCTGACTTTC. Supplemented by reference TRBV7-2 and TRBJ2-6, the full variable domain reads GAGVSQSPSNKVTEKGKDVELRCDPISGHTALYWYRQSLGQGLEFLIYFQGNSAPDKSGLPSDRFSAERTGGSVSTLTIQRTQQEDSAVYLCASSFVAGPGGAGANVLTFGAGSRLTVL.

The genes are TRBV27 and TRBJ1-6, with no clear D. Trimming removed 5 bases at V and 0 bases at J, with 8 bases between. CDR3 length: 15 amino acids. Germline V gene lookup returns CDR1 MNHEY and CDR2 SMNVEV (reference sequence). CDR3 residues: CASSPPRSYNSPLHF. The CDR3 DNA reads as TGTGCCAGCAGTCCGCCCCGCTCCTATAATTCACCCCTCCACTTT.

The J gene is TRBJ2-5, the V gene TRBV19; possible D gene TRBD1, 6 bases. V was shortened by 3 bases and J by 0 bases, with 14 bases between the two germline ends. This CDR3 comprises 16 residues. CDR1 is LNHDA and CDR2 is SQIVND in the germline V gene (reference sequence). In DNA form, the CDR3 reads TGTGCCAGTAGTATCGGCAGGGGCGGGTACCAAGAGACCCAGTACTTC. Translated, it gives CASSIGRGGYQETQYF. Full variable domain (rest looked up from reference TRBV19 and TRBJ2-5): DGGITQSPKYLFRKEGQNVTLSCEQNLNHDAMYWYRQDPGQGLRLIYYSQIVNDFQKGDIAEGYSVSREKKESFPLTVTSAQKNPTAFYLCASSIGRGGYQETQYFGPGTRLLVL.

By proportion, this clone is medium-sized (0.01 to 0.1%). CDR3 sequence: CASSLVGDSQETQYF. Here the CDR3 DNA reads TGTGCCAGCAGCTTAGTTGGGGACAGTCAAGAGACCCAGTACTTC. The genes are TRBV7-2 and TRBJ2-5; TRBD1 agrees at 7 bases. This CDR3 comprises 15 residues. Germline CDR1 reads SGHTA; CDR2 reads FQGNSA. Trimming at V came to 1 base and at J to 2 bases, leaving 4 bases not matched to a gene.

This clone was counted only a few times. CDR3 nucleotide sequence: TGTGCCAGCAGCCCACTGGGGGGCACAGATACGCAGTATTTT. Its translation: CASSPLGGTDTQYF. The V and J genes are TRBV2 and TRBJ2-3; tentatively, D is TRBD1 or TRBD2 (5 bases each). This CDR3 comprises 14 residues. The germline V gene has CDR1 SNHLY and CDR2 FYNNEI. V dropped 6 bases and J dropped 1 base, with 11 bases sitting between them.

By frequency in the sample, this clone is medium-sized. The genes are TRBV5-4 and TRBJ2-1, with 8 bases fitting TRBD2. V shed 0 bases, J shed 5 bases, and the junction held 4 bases outside the gene matches. Per germline, CDR1 SGHNT and CDR2 YYREEE (reference sequence). This CDR3 is built from 15 residues. The DNA for the CDR3 is TGTGCCAGCAGCTTGGTAGCGGGGTACAACAATGAGCAGTTCTTC. This encodes CASSLVAGYNNEQFF.

The CDR3 DNA reads as TGTGCCAGCAGTTTAAGACGGAACACCGGGGAGCTGTTTTTT. It specifies CASSLRRNTGELFF. V and J are TRBV28 and TRBJ2-2; D gene uncertain. Germline V gene data show CDR1 as MDHEN and CDR2 as SYDVKM. V dropped 2 bases and J dropped 1 base, with 5 bases sitting between them. The CDR3 consists of 14 residues.

This clone was observed a handful of times. The identical CDR3 is also encoded by other nucleotide sequences in the sample. This chain joins TRBV15 and TRBJ1-4; D is possibly TRBD1 (5 bases). The CDR3 contains 16 residues. Between the trimmed V and J ends, which lost 0 bases and 3 bases, there was a span of 11 bases. Germline values: CDR1 LNHNV, CDR2 YYDKDF (reference sequence). Here the CDR3 reads CATSRERGGSNEKLFF. The CDR3 DNA is TGTGCCACCAGCAGAGAAAGGGGAGGGTCTAATGAAAAACTGTTTTTT.

Comment on this clone: The sample carries other DNA sequences with the same CDR3. The rearrangement joins TRBV19 to TRBJ2-7; 9 bases line up with TRBD2. The length of the CDR3 is 14 residues. With V trimmed by 3 bases and J by 1 base, 1 base remained unmatched. CDR1 and CDR2 (germline): LNHDA, SQIVND (reference sequence). The CDR3 DNA reads TGTGCCAGTAGTATGGGACTAGCTTCCTACGAGCAGTACTTC. This codes for CASSMGLASYEQYF.

This clone has only one observation. The chain carries TRBV9 and TRBJ2-3; no clear D gene. The CDR3 runs 12 residues. Germline CDR1 reads SGDLS; CDR2 reads YYNGEE. Deletions cut 0 bases from V and 4 bases from J, with 3 bases between. The CDR3 DNA sequence: TGTGCCAGCAGCGTAGGGTCAGATACGCAGTATTTT. It encodes CASSVGSDTQYF.

The rearrangement joins TRBV18 to TRBJ2-6; no clear D. Trimming shortened V by 2 bases and J by 0 bases, and 8 bases separated the two germline ends. This CDR3 contains 16 residues. Germline V gives CDR1 KGHSH, CDR2 LQKENI. CDR3 loop: CASSPYTSSGANVLTF. CDR3 DNA sequence: TGTGCCAGCTCACCATACACCAGCTCTGGGGCCAACGTCCTGACTTTC.

The chain employs TRBV7-3 and TRBJ2-5; no clear D. Trimming took off 3 bases at V and 0 bases at J, with 5 bases between the two ends. This CDR3 comprises 13 residues. Germline V lookup: CDR1 SGHTA, CDR2 FQGTGA. CDR3 DNA sequence: TGTGCCAGCAGCTTGAACCACCAAGAGACCCAGTACTTC. The encoded protein is CASSLNHQETQYF.

This chain uses TRBV7-2 with TRBJ2-2, with a possible D match to TRBD2 (6 bases). The germline gives CDR1 SGHTA, CDR2 FQGNSA. V lost 4 bases and J lost 8, with 14 bases in between. The CDR3 length is 14 residues. CDR3 in amino acids: CASSSSGVGGELFF. The CDR3 DNA reads TGTGCCAGCAGCTCCTCGGGGGTAGGGGGGGAGCTGTTTTTT.

This sequence joins TRBV11-2 and TRBJ2-3, with unresolved D. This CDR3 contains 12 residues. The germline V gene has CDR1 SGHAT and CDR2 FQNNGV. V lost 4 bases and J 4 bases, leaving 6 bases between the germline ends. In DNA, the CDR3 is TGTGCCAGCAGCTACAACTCAGATACGCAGTATTTT. This translates into CASSYNSDTQYF.

This clone was seen just once. The rearrangement uses TRBV5-4 and TRBJ1-1; D gene uncertain. The CDR3 length is 15 residues. Trimming stripped 0 bases from V and 4 bases from J, with 13 bases between. Germline V lookup: CDR1 SGHNT, CDR2 YYREEE (reference sequence). CDR3 DNA: TGTGCCAGCAGCTTGGCCGGCAGGTCGGGCACTGAAGCTTTCTTT. Amino acid sequence: CASSLAGRSGTEAFF.